These 18 T cell receptor beta chains originate from one sample sequenced in a study of identical twins. A single record per CDR3 protein comes from TCRdb applying MiXCR to the 5' RACE reads. Of 750,000 to 950,000 distinct CDR3 sequences in the sample, 9% to 15% are singletons; the top ten hold about 1.5%. These data were likewise used in another study, on yellow fever vaccine responses in identical twins.

Sequencing was performed on PBMCs. The receptor source for this set is a woman aged 18 to 35 in good health.

This clonotype has just one count. The chain carries TRBV24-1 and TRBJ2-1; either TRBD1 or TRBD2 may fit D (5 bases each). The CDR3 has 14 amino acids. With 2 bases removed from V and 8 bases from J, the gap between germline ends came to 12 bases. Germline V gene lookup returns CDR1 KGHDR and CDR2 SFDVKD. The CDR3 loop is CATSDSSGAYEQFF. Written as DNA, the CDR3 is TGTGCCACCAGTGATTCTTCCGGGGCCTATGAGCAGTTCTTC.

This sequence joins TRBV11-2 and TRBJ2-5; a possible D gene is TRBD2 (5 bases). The length of the CDR3 is 14 residues. Trimming removed 5 bases at V and 5 bases at J, with 15 bases between. Germline CDR1 is SGHAT and CDR2 is FQNNGV. CDR3 sequence reads: CASSETGLGETQYF. The CDR3 DNA is TGTGCCAGCAGCGAAACGGGGTTGGGGGAGACCCAGTACTTC.

The rearrangement uses TRBV11-2 and TRBJ2-7; D possibly uses TRBD1 or TRBD2 (5 bases each). CDR1 is SGHAT and CDR2 is FQNNGV in the germline V gene. The CDR3 runs 15 residues. Trimming stripped 0 bases from V and 2 bases from J, with 11 bases between. CDR3 sequence: CASSLDLGTAYEQYV. In DNA form, the CDR3 reads TGTGCCAGCAGCTTAGACCTAGGGACGGCCTACGAGCAGTACGTC.

In this sample, this clonotype turned up a few times. The V call is TRBV20-1, the J call TRBJ2-1; D unresolved. V lost 1 base, J lost 8 bases, and 18 bases lay in between. This CDR3 has 15 amino acids. Germline CDR1 is DFQATT and CDR2 is SNEGSKA (reference sequence). CDR3 sequence reads: CSARVLAMVGDEQFF. DNA of the CDR3: TGCAGTGCTAGAGTCCTGGCTATGGTCGGCGATGAGCAGTTCTTC.

The CDR3 is CAISAPNTGELFF. The CDR3 nucleotides read TGTGCCATCAGTGCCCCTAACACCGGGGAGCTGTTTTTT. The chain links TRBV10-3 to TRBJ2-2; D is unclear. Germline V gives CDR1 ENHRY, CDR2 SYGVKD. The CDR3 contains 13 residues. V lost 4 bases to trimming and J lost 2 bases, with 5 bases between them.

This clonotype was seen more than once but under ten times. The chain has TRBV12-3 or TRBV12-4 and TRBJ2-5, with a possible D match to TRBD2 (7 bases). Trimming stripped 5 bases from V and 4 bases from J, with 14 bases between. The CDR3 has 14 amino acids. The chain's CDR3 is CASSIGGGAETQYF. The DNA for the CDR3 is TGTGCCAGCAGTATAGGAGGGGGGGCAGAGACCCAGTACTTC.

This clonotype was seen a few times. CDR3 sequence reads: CASSLIGRGLGGYTF. The CDR3 nucleotides are TGTGCCAGCAGCTTAATCGGGCGGGGGCTTGGGGGCTACACCTTC. The chain employs TRBV7-3 and TRBJ1-2, with a weak D call TRBD1 (6 bases). The CDR3 runs 15 residues. CDR1 SGHTA and CDR2 FQGTGA come from the germline V gene. V was clipped by 1 base and J by 8 bases, with 17 bases between them.

This clonotype was recorded a few times. The chain employs TRBV3-1 and TRBJ1-1; weak D call: TRBD1 (5 bases). In germline, CDR1 is LGHDT, CDR2 YNNKEL (reference sequence). CDR3 length equals 15 residues. V was trimmed by 4 bases and J by 1 base, leaving 13 bases between them. The CDR3 reads CASSPPAGRNTEAFF. DNA for the CDR3: TGTGCCAGCAGCCCTCCGGCAGGGAGGAACACTGAAGCTTTCTTT.

This clonotype has only a few counts. The chain is built from TRBV12-3 or TRBV12-4 and TRBJ1-2; D gene uncertain. This CDR3 comprises 14 residues. V shed 3 bases and J shed 8 bases, with 16 bases lying between them. Here the CDR3 reads CASSLKAGLGGYTF. The CDR3 region has the DNA TGTGCCAGCAGTTTGAAGGCAGGTCTGGGGGGCTACACCTTC.

V is TRBV9 and J is TRBJ2-7, with D tentatively TRBD1 (5 bases). The CDR3 consists of 16 residues. Germline loops: CDR1 SGDLS, CDR2 YYNGEE. The germline V and J ends were trimmed by 4 bases and 2 bases, with 19 bases remaining between them. This CDR3 reads CASSPPTDKAPYEQYF. Here the CDR3 DNA reads TGTGCCAGCAGCCCTCCGACAGATAAGGCTCCCTACGAGCAGTACTTC.

The CDR3 DNA is TGTGCCAGCAGCTTATGGGGATCACCCTATGGCTACACCTTC. Translation: CASSLWGSPYGYTF. V usage is TRBV7-3 and J usage is TRBJ1-2; no clear D gene. The ends were cut back, 2 bases at V and 4 bases at J, with 11 bases in the middle. CDR1 and CDR2 from the germline V gene are SGHTA and FQGTGA. The CDR3 spans 14 residues.

The chain links TRBV6-1 to TRBJ1-1; 7 positions match TRBD1. The length of the CDR3 is 13 residues. CDR1 is MNHNS and CDR2 is SASEGT in the germline V gene. V shed 6 bases, J shed 6 bases, and the junction held 7 bases outside the gene matches. The CDR3 spells CASRTDRDAEAFF. The DNA of the CDR3 is TGTGCCAGCAGAACTGACAGGGACGCTGAAGCTTTCTTT.

The rearrangement links TRBV11-2 to TRBJ2-1; 14 bases line up with TRBD2. V lost 5 bases and J lost 1; bases outside the gene matches: 13. CDR1 and CDR2 from the germline V gene are SGHAT and FQNNGV. The CDR3 runs to 20 residues. The CDR3 coding sequence is TGTGCCAGCAGCCCATCTACGGGACTAGCGGGGGAAGGGTCCTACAATGAGCAGTTCTTC. This gives the protein CASSPSTGLAGEGSYNEQFF.

This chain links TRBV20-1 with TRBJ2-3; no firm D call. The V gene's germline CDR1 is DFQATT and CDR2 SNEGSKA (reference sequence). The V and J ends lost 8 bases and 1 base respectively, with 13 bases between them. The CDR3 extends over 13 amino acids. DNA for the CDR3: TGCAGTTTGACCAAGATGGGCACAGATACGCAGTATTTT. As protein: CSLTKMGTDTQYF.

This clonotype was detected only a few times. The chain carries TRBV11-3 and TRBJ2-7; D is possibly TRBD1 (6 bases). The V gene lost 5 bases and the J gene lost 6 bases, with 20 bases spanning the gap. This CDR3 region has 15 residues. Per germline, CDR1 SGHNT and CDR2 YENEEA. CDR3 residues: CASSPIAGARAEQYF. The CDR3 DNA follows: TGTGCCAGCAGCCCCATTGCAGGGGCTAGGGCCGAGCAGTACTTC. Full variable domain (outside the CDR3, taken from reference TRBV11-3 and TRBJ2-7): EAGVVQSPRYKIIEKKQPVAFWCNPISGHNTLYWYLQNLGQGPELLIRYENEEAVDDSQLPKDRFSAERLKGVDSTLKIQPAELGDSAVYLCASSPIAGARAEQYFGPGTRLTVT.

The chain uses TRBV2 and TRBJ2-3, with 10 nucleotides matching TRBD2. CDR1 is SNHLY, CDR2 FYNNEI, per germline. The CDR3 covers 15 residues. Losses at the gene ends were 7 bases for V and 2 bases for J; bases not matched to a gene: 6. The CDR3 DNA is TGTGCCAGCATCCTAGCGGGGGTCCTCACAGATACGCAGTATTTT. Protein product: CASILAGVLTDTQYF.

This clonotype was picked up a small number of times. The J gene is TRBJ2-3, the V gene TRBV9, with 11 nucleotides matching TRBD2. V was pared by 2 bases and J by 3 bases, with 2 bases of the junction left unmatched. CDR1 SGDLS and CDR2 YYNGEE come from the germline V gene. CDR3 length: 15 residues. CDR3 DNA sequence: TGTGCCAGCAGCGTGGGACTAGCGGCGACAGATACGCAGTATTTT. Translating it yields CASSVGLAATDTQYF.

The V gene is TRBV27, the J gene TRBJ2-7; 10 bases agree with TRBD1. With 5 bases clipped from V and 1 base from J, the junction kept 8 bases outside the gene matches. Per germline, CDR1 MNHEY and CDR2 SMNVEV (reference sequence). The CDR3 consists of 16 residues. CDR3 nucleotides: TGTGCCAGCAGTAATTTCCGGGACAGGGGTTCCTACGAGCAGTACGTC. It yields the protein CASSNFRDRGSYEQYV.